This T cell receptor (beta chain) was sequenced during a study of beta chain features in type 1 diabetes. Study context: Sorted cells examined across all samples numbered roughly 99,000,000.

What was sequenced were expressed TCRB transcripts, since all of the isolated RNA had been reverse transcribed. Using immunoSEQ multiplex PCR, the repertoire was profiled, and TCRdb retains in-frame clones only, with some absent. The profile shows 300,000 to 350,000 clones, approximately 15% of them singletons. Notes on the study in general: Using cDNA template may skew counts toward highly expressing activated cells. There was a moderate but significant shortening of TCRB CDR3s in all four CD4+ subsets of Type 1 diabetes patients.

This clone was counted only a few times. The target antigen is unknown. A read error may produce the germline difference seen at one junction end. Only one heparinised blood draw was taken per donor, and its volume averaged about 116 mL. This CDR3 has 13 amino acids. The V gene's germline CDR1 is SGHNT and CDR2 YYREEE (reference sequence). The chain uses TRBV5-4 and TRBJ2-7, with D tentatively TRBD1 (5 bases). This receptor was obtained from a woman between 18 and 30 years old with type 1 diabetes. Sequencing was carried out using naive CD4+ T cells from blood. In nucleotides, the CDR3 is TGTGCCAGCAGCTTGGACCCCCAGGGCCACCTTCTCTTC. It is translated as CASSLDPQGHLLF. The entire variable domain, with the rest obtained from reference TRBV5-4 and TRBJ2-7, is as follows: ETGVTQSPTHLIKTRGQQVTLRCSSQSGHNTVSWYQQALGQGPQFIFQYYREEENGRGNFPPRFSGLQFPNYSSELNVNALELDDSALYLCASSLDPQGHLLFGPGTRLTVT.